This TCR beta chain comes out of a study of cytomegalovirus exposure and HLA in healthy donors. General study findings and limits: Listed as cytomegalovirus-associated were about 160 TCR beta chains. In vitro data verified a few CMV-associated chains as specific for CMV antigens.

60 Vbeta and 13 Jbeta primers were used in PCR. Method: immunoSEQ multiplex PCR; TCRdb's copy keeps in-frame clones and lacks some. The repertoire holds 110,000 to 150,000 clones, over 60% seen once, with roughly 2% in the top ten. Turning to this clone: Its antigen remains unidentified. A junction boundary mismatches the germline segment, possibly from a read error.

Germline CDR1 is SGHNT and CDR2 is YYREEE (reference sequence). This CDR3 comprises 12 residues. The clonotype was recovered from a middle-aged man in good health and CMV-seronegative. The chain links TRBV5-4 to TRBJ2-1; 14 bases match TRBD2. The sample was PBMCs. The DNA for the CDR3 is TGTGCCAGCAGGACGACTAGCGGGGGGGCAGTCTTC. Amino acid sequence: CASRTTSGGAVF. The entire variable domain, with the rest obtained from reference TRBV5-4 and TRBJ2-1, is as follows: ETGVTQSPTHLIKTRGQQVTLRCSSQSGHNTVSWYQQALGQGPQFIFQYYREEENGRGNFPPRFSGLQFPNYSSELNVNALELDDSALYLCASRTTSGGAVFGPGTRLTVL.